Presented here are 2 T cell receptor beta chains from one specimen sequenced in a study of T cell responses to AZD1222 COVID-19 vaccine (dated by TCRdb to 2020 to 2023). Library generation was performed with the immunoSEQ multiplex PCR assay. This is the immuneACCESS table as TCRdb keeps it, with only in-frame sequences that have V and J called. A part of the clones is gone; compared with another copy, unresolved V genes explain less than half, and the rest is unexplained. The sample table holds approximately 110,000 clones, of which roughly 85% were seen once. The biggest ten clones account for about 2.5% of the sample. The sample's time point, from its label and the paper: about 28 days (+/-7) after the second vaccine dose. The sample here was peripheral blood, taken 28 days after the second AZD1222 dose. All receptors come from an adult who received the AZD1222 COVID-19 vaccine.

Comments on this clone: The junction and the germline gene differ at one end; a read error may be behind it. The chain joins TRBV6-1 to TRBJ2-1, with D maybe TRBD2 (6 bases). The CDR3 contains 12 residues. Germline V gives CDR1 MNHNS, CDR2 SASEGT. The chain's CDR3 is CASREAGGEQFF. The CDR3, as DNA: TGTGCCAGCAGGGAAGCGGGCGGGGAGCAGTTCTTC.

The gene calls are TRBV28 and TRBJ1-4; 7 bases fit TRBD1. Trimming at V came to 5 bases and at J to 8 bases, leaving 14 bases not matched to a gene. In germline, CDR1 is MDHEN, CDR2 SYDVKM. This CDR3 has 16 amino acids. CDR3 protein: CASSQPTGTVREKLFF. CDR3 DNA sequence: TGTGCCAGCAGTCAACCCACCGGGACAGTAAGAGAAAAACTGTTTTTT.